This T cell receptor beta chain appears in the sequencing data of a study of blood T cell repertoires in COVID-19. Repertoires were generated with immunoSEQ multiplex PCR, while TCRdb's copy carries only in-frame clones and drops some. The sample includes 250,000 or so clones, around 87% of them seen just once. Germline CDR1 reads MGHRA; CDR2 reads YSYEKL. Trimming cost V 5 bases and J 0 bases; bases outside gene matches: 6. CDR3 length: 16 amino acids. This clonotype was sampled from a woman aged 40 to 55 who had recovered from COVID-19. Sequenced sample: peripheral blood. The gene calls are TRBV4-1 and TRBJ1-3; 8 nucleotides match TRBD1. The CDR3 here is CASSSRQGSSGNTIYF. CDR3 nucleotides: TGCGCCAGCAGCTCTCGACAGGGGAGCTCTGGAAACACCATATATTTT.